This TCR beta chain was identified in a study of cytomegalovirus exposure and HLA in healthy donors. Study-level information: Out of roughly 170 million T cells, an earlier analysis found roughly 100 million unique TCR beta sequences in total. Study outcomes and limitations: A later analysis reportedly found that, within productive TCRs, an Asian-associated ancestry cluster had fewer N-insertions than the mean observed across the 666 donors. Reported findings show TCR beta sequences accurately forecast HLA-A and HLA-B alleles in most subjects.

PCR used 60 Vbeta primers and 13 Jbeta primers. Profiled with immunoSEQ multiplex PCR; TCRdb holds only in-frame clones, not every one. The sample contains roughly 150,000 clones, around 80% of which appear only once. CDR3 length: 14 amino acids. Germline assignment: CDR1 SQVTM and CDR2 ANQGSEA. V gave up 1 base and J gave up 4 bases, with 13 bases separating them. Details on this clone: Its antigen remains unidentified.

The chain has TRBV29-1 and TRBJ1-2; D is unclear. The sample was PBMCs. This TCR derives from a young man in good health. The chain's CDR3 is CSVEGVPGLYGYTF. CDR3 coding DNA: TGCAGCGTTGAAGGGGTGCCAGGACTCTATGGCTACACCTTC.